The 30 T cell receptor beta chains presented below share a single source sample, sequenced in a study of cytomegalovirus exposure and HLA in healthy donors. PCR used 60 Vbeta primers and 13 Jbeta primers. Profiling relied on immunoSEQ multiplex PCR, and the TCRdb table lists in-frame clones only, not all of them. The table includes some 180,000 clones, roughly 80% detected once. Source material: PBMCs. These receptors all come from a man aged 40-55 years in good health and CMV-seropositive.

Here the CDR3 DNA reads TGTGCCAGCAGCTCAAGACAGGGGGTCCGAAATGAGCAGTTCTTC. Translation gives CASSSRQGVRNEQFF. The V call is TRBV9, the J call TRBJ2-1; 9 bases map to TRBD1. Trimming at V came to 4 bases and at J to 7 bases, leaving 9 bases not matched to a gene. The CDR3 runs to 15 residues. Germline V lookup: CDR1 SGDLS, CDR2 YYNGEE.

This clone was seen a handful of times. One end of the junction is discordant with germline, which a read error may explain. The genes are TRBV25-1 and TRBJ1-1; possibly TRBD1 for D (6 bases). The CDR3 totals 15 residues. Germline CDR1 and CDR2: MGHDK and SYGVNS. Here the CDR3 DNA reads TGTGCCAGCACTGAAGGTAGGGGGATAAGGGAAATAGCTTTCTTT. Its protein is CASTEGRGIREIAFF.

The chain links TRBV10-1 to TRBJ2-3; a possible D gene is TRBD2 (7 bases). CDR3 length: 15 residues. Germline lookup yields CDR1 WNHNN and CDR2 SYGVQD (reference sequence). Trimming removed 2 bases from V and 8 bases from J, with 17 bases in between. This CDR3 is CASSERGGGSSTQYF. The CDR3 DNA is TGCGCCAGCAGTGAGAGAGGGGGAGGGAGCAGTACGCAGTATTTT.

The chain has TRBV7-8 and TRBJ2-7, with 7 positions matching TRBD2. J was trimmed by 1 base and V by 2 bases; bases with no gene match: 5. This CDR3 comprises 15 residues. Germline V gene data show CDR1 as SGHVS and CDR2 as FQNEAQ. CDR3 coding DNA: TGTGCCAGCAGCTTACAGGCGGGGGTGTCCTACGAGCAGTACTTC. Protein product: CASSLQAGVSYEQYF.

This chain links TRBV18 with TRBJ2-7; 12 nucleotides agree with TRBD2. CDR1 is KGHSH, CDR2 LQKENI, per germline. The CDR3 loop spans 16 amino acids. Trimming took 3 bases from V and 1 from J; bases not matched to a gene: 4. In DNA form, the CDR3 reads TGTGCCAGCTCACCCTCTGGACTAGCGGGGTCCTACGAGCAGTACTTC. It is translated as CASSPSGLAGSYEQYF.

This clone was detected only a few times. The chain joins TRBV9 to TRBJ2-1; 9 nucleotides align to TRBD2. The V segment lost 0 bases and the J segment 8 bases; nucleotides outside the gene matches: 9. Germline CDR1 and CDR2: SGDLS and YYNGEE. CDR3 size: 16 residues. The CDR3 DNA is TGTGCCAGCAGCGTAGCTATTAGCGGGAGCTTGGATGAGCAGTTCTTC. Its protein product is CASSVAISGSLDEQFF. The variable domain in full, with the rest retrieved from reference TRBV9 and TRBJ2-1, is DSGVTQTPKHLITATGQRVTLRCSPRSGDLSVYWYQQSLDQGLQFLIQYYNGEERAKGNILERFSAQQFPDLHSELNLSSLELGDSALYFCASSVAISGSLDEQFFGPGTRLTVL.

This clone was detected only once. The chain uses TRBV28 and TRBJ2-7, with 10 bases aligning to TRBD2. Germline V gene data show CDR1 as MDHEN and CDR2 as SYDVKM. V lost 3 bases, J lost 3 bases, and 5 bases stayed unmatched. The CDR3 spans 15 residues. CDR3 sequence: CASSFSLAGVYEQYF. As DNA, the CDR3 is TGTGCCAGCAGTTTCAGCCTAGCGGGAGTCTACGAGCAGTACTTC.

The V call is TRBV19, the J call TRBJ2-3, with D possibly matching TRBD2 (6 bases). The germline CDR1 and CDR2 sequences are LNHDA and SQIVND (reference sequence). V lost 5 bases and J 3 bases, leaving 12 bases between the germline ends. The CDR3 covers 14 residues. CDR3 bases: TGTGCCAGTAGTTTGGCGGGGAAGACAGATACGCAGTATTTT. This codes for CASSLAGKTDTQYF.

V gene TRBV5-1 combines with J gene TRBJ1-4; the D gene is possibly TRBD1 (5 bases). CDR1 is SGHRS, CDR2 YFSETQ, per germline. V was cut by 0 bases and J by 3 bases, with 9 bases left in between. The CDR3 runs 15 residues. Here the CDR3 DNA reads TGCGCCAGCAGCTTGGGTGTACAGGCTAATGAAAAACTGTTTTTT. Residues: CASSLGVQANEKLFF.

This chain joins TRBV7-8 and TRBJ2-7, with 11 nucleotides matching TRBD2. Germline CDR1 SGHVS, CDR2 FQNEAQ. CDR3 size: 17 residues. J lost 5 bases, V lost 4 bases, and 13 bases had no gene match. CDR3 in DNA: TGTGCCAGCAGCTCCCATCCGACTAGCGGGGAGATCAACGAGCAGTACTTC. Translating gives CASSSHPTSGEINEQYF. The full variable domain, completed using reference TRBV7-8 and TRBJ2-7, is GAGVSQSPRYKVAKRGQDVALRCDPISGHVSLFWYQQALGQGPEFLTYFQNEAQLDKSGLPSDRFFAERPEGSVSTLKIQRTQQEDSAVYLCASSSHPTSGEINEQYFGPGTRLTVT.

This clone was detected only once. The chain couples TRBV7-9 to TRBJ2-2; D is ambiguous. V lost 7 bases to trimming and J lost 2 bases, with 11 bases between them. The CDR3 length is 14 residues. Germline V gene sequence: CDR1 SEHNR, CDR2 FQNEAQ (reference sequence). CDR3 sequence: CASTLGQNTGELFF. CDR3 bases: TGTGCCAGCACCCTTGGCCAAAACACCGGGGAGCTGTTTTTT.

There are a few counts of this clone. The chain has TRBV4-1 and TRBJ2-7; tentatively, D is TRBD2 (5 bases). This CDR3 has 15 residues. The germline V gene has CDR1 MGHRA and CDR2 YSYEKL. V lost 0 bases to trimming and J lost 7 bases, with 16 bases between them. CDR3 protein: CASSQEWGVSVEQYF. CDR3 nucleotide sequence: TGCGCCAGCAGCCAAGAATGGGGAGTTTCGGTTGAGCAGTACTTC.

CDR3 nucleotides: TGTGCCAGCAGCCTTCGGTACCTTCTGGCGAACACCGGGGAGCTGTTTTTT. Encoded protein: CASSLRYLLANTGELFF. V is TRBV5-6 and J is TRBJ2-2, with D hard to call. Germline V CDR1 and CDR2: SGHDT, YYEEEE. Trimming removed 4 bases at V and 0 bases at J, with 16 bases between. CDR3 length: 17 residues.

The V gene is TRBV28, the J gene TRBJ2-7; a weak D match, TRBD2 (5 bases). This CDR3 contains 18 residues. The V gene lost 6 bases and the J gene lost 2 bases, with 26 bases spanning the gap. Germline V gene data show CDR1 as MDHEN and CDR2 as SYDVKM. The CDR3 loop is CASRAGSAQQIIPYEQYF. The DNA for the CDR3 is TGTGCCAGCAGGGCAGGTAGCGCGCAACAAATTATCCCCTACGAGCAGTACTTC.

CDR3 coding DNA: TGCAGCGTGACACTCGGCGGGAGCTGGGACAATGAGCAGTTCTTC. Protein sequence: CSVTLGGSWDNEQFF. The chain is built from TRBV29-1 and TRBJ2-1; 7 nucleotides agree with TRBD2. Germline loops: CDR1 SQVTM, CDR2 ANQGSEA. The trim removed 6 bases at V and 5 bases at J, leaving 13 bases unmatched. The CDR3 sequence is 15 residues long.

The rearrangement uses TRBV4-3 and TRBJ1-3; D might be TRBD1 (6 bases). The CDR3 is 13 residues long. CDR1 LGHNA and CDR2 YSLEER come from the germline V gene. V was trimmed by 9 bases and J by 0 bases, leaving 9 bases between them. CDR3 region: CASGTSSGNTIYF. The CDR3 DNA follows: TGCGCCAGTGGGACAAGCTCTGGAAACACCATATATTTT.

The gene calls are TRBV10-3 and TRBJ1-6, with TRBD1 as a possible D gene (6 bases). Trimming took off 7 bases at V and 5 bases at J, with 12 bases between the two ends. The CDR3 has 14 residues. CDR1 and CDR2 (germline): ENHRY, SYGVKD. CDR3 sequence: CAINRDKNNSPLHF. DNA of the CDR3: TGTGCCATCAATAGGGACAAAAATAATTCACCCCTCCACTTT.

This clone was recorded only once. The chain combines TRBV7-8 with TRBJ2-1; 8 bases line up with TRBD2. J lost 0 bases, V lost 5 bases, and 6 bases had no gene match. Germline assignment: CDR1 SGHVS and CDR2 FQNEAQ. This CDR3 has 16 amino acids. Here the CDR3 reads CASSDPGTSSYNEQFF. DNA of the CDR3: TGTGCCAGCAGCGACCCCGGGACTAGCTCCTACAATGAGCAGTTCTTC.

CDR3 sequence (DNA): TGTGCCAGCTCACCGGGACTGGCCACAGATACGCAGTATTTT. This translates into CASSPGLATDTQYF. The chain couples TRBV18 to TRBJ2-3; D is possibly TRBD2 (6 bases). V lost 3 bases and J lost 2, with 9 bases in between. The CDR3 runs to 14 residues. Germline CDR1 is KGHSH and CDR2 is LQKENI.

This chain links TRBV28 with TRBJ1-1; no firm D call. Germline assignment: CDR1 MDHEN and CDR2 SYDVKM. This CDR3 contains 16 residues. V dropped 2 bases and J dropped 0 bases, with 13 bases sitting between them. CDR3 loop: CASSLRSGSMNTEAFF. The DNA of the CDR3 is TGTGCCAGCAGTTTACGCTCGGGGAGCATGAACACTGAAGCTTTCTTT.

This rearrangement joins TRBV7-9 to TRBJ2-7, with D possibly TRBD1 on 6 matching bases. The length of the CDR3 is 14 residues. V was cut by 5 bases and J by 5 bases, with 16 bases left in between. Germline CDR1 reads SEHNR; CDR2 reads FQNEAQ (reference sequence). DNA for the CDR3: TGTGCCAGCAGCCCGTCACAGGGCTCTCACGAGCAGTACTTC. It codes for CASSPSQGSHEQYF.

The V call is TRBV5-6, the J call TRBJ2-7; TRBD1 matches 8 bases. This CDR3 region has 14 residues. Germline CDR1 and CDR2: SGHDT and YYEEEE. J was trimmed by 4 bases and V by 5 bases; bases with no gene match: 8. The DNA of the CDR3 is TGTGCCAGCAGTCGTGGACAGGGCTCTTACGAGCAGTACTTC. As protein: CASSRGQGSYEQYF.

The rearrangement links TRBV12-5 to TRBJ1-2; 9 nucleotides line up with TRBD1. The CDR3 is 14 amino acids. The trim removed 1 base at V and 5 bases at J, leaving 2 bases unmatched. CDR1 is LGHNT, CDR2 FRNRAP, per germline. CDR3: CASGLDGTGYGYTF. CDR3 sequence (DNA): TGTGCTAGTGGTTTGGACGGGACAGGGTATGGCTACACCTTC. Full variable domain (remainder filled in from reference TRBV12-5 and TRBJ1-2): DARVTQTPRHKVTEMGQEVTMRCQPILGHNTVFWYRQTMMQGLELLAYFRNRAPLDDSGMPKDRFSAEMPDATLATLKIQPSEPRDSAVYFCASGLDGTGYGYTFGSGTRLTVV.

Here the CDR3 reads CASSLKDRPDYNEQFF. CDR3 DNA: TGTGCCAGCAGCTTAAAGGACAGGCCTGACTACAATGAGCAGTTCTTC. The chain has TRBV7-9 and TRBJ2-1; 7 bases match TRBD1. J lost 3 bases, V lost 2 bases, and 7 bases had no gene match. This CDR3 is built from 16 residues. In germline, CDR1 is SEHNR, CDR2 FQNEAQ (reference sequence). Looking up the rest from reference TRBV7-9 and TRBJ2-1 gives the full variable domain: DTGVSQNPRHKITKRGQNVTFRCDPISEHNRLYWYRQTLGQGPEFLTYFQNEAQLEKSRLLSDRFSAERPKGSFSTLEIQRTEQGDSAMYLCASSLKDRPDYNEQFFGPGTRLTVL.

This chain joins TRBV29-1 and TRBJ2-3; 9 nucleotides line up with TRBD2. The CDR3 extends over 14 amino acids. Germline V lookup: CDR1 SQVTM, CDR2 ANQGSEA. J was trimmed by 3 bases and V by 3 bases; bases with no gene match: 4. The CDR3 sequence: CSVDGGGGTDTQYF. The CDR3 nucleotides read TGCAGCGTTGATGGCGGGGGGGGGACAGATACGCAGTATTTT.

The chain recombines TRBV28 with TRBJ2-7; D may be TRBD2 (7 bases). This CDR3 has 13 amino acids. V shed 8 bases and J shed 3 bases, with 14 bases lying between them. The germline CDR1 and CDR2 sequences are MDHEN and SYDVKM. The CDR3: CASLGGAHYEQYF. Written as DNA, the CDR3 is TGTGCCAGCCTTGGGGGGGCCCACTACGAGCAGTACTTC.

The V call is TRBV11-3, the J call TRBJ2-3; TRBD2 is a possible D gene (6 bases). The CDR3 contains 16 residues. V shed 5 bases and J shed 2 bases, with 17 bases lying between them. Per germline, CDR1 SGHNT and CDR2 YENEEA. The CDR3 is CASSPGVSGFTDTQYF. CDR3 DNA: TGTGCCAGCAGCCCAGGTGTTAGCGGTTTCACAGATACGCAGTATTTT.

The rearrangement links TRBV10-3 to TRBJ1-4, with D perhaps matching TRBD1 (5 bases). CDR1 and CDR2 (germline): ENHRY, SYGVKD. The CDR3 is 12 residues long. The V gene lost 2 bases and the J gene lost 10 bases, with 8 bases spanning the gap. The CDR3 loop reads CAISEPGGKLFF. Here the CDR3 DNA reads TGTGCCATCAGTGAGCCCGGGGGAAAACTGTTTTTT.

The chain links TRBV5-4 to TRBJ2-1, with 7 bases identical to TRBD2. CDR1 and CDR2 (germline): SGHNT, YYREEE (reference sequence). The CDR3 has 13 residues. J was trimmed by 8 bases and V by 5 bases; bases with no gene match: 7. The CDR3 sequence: CASRSSGGHEQFF. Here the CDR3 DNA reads TGTGCCAGCAGGTCGTCGGGAGGCCATGAGCAGTTCTTC.

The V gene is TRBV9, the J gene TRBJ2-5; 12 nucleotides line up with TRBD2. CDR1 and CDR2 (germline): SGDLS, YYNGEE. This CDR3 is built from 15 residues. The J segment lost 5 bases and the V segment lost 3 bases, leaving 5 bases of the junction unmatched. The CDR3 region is CASSALAGGWETQYF. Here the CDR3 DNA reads TGTGCCAGCAGCGCACTAGCGGGGGGTTGGGAGACCCAGTACTTC.